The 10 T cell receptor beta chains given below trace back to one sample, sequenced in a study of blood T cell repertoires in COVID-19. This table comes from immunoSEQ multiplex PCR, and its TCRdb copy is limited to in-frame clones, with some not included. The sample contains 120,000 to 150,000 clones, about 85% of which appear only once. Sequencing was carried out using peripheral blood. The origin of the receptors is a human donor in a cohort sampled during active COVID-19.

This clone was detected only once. The CDR3 spells CASSLIGGSYGYTF. The CDR3 DNA reads TGTGCCAGCAGCTTAATCGGCGGCTCATATGGCTACACCTTC. This chain connects TRBV7-9 to TRBJ1-2; unclear D gene. In germline, CDR1 is SEHNR, CDR2 FQNEAQ (reference sequence). This CDR3 is 14 amino acids long. The V and J ends lost 2 bases and 5 bases respectively, with 12 bases between them.

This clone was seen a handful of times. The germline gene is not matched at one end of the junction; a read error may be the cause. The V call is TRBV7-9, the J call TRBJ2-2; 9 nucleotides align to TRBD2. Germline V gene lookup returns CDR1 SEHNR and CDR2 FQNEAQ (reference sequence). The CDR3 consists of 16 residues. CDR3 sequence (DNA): TGTGCCAGCAGCCCGGGGGGCGGGACTAGCACCCGGGAGCTGTTTTTT. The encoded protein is CASSPGGGTSTRELFF.

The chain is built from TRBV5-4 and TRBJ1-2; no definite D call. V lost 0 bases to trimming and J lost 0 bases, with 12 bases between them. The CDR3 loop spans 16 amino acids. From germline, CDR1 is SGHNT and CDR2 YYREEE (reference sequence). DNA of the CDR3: TGTGCCAGCAGCTTGGGAGGCCAGATCACTAACTATGGCTACACCTTC. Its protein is CASSLGGQITNYGYTF.

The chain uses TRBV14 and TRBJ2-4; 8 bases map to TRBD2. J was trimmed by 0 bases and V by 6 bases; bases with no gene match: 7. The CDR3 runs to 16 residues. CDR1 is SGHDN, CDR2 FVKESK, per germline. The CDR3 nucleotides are TGTGCCAGCAGTCTTACTAGCGGTTTAGCCAAAAACATTCAGTACTTC. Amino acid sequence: CASSLTSGLAKNIQYF.

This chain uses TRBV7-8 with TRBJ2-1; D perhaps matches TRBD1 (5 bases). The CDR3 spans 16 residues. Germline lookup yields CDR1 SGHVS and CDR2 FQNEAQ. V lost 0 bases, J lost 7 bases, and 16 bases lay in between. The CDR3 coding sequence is TGTGCCAGCAGCTTAGCCAGGGCCGTCGCACGGAATGAGCAGTTCTTC. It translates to CASSLARAVARNEQFF.

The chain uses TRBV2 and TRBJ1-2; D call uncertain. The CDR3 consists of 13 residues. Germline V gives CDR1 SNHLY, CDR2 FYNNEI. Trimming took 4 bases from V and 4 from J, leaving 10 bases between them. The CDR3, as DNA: TGTGCCAGCAGTGTTACAGATTTCTATGGCTACACCTTC. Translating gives CASSVTDFYGYTF.

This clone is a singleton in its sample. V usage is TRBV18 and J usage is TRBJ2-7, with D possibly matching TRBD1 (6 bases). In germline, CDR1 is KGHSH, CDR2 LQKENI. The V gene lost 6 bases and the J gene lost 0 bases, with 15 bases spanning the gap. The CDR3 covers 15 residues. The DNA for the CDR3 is TGTGCCAGCTCTCCTAGGGGGAGTAGCTCCTACGAGCAGTACTTC. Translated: CASSPRGSSSYEQYF.

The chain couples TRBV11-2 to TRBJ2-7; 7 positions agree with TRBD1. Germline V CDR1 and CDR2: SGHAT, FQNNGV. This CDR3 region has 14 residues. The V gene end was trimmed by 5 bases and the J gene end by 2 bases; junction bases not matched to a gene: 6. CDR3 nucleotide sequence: TGTGCCAGCAGCACCCGGACAGGTCCCTACGAGCAGTACTTC. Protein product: CASSTRTGPYEQYF. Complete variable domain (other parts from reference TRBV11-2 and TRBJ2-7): EAGVAQSPRYKIIEKRQSVAFWCNPISGHATLYWYQQILGQGPKLLIQFQNNGVVDDSQLPKDRFSAERLKGVDSTLKIQPAKLEDSAVYLCASSTRTGPYEQYFGPGTRLTVT.

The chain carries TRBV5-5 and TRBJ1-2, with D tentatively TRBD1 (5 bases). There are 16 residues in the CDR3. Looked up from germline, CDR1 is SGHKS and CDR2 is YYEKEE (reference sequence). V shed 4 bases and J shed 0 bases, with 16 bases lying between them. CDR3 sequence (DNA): TGTGCCAGCAGCCTCGCGGGAACAGGCGCTAACTATGGCTACACCTTC. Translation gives CASSLAGTGANYGYTF.

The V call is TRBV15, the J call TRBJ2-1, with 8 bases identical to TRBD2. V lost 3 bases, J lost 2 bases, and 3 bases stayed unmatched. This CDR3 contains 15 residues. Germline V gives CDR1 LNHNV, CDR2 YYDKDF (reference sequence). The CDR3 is CATSSGGRPYNEQFF. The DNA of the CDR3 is TGTGCCACCAGCAGTGGCGGGAGGCCCTACAATGAGCAGTTCTTC.